The 21 T cell receptor beta chains presented below share a single source sample, sequenced in a study of T cells after yellow fever vaccination. TCRdb analysed the 5' RACE reads with MiXCR anew, one entry per CDR3 protein. This sample has around 250,000 distinct CDR3 sequences; about 5.2% occur once, and the top ten carry roughly 3%. The sequencing here drew on CD4+ T cells sorted from PBMCs, taken on the day of the yellow fever booster vaccination. These receptor sequences come from a man aged 18 to 29 who received the YFV17D yellow fever vaccine.

This clonotype was counted between two and nine times. The chain uses TRBV4-3 and TRBJ1-2; the D gene is possibly TRBD1 (5 bases). Germline assignment: CDR1 LGHNA and CDR2 YSLEER. V was shortened by 3 bases and J by 0 bases, with 5 bases between the two germline ends. The CDR3 contains 13 residues. The CDR3, as DNA: TGCGCCAGCAGCCAGGGGCCTAACTATGGCTACACCTTC. This sequence encodes CASSQGPNYGYTF.

This clonotype was seen at least ten times. This sequence joins TRBV10-3 and TRBJ2-3; a possible D gene is TRBD2 (5 bases). Germline CDR1 reads ENHRY; CDR2 reads SYGVKD. The V gene lost 4 bases and the J gene lost 4 bases, with 9 bases spanning the gap. The CDR3 contains 13 residues. In DNA, the CDR3 is TGTGCCATCAGTGGGTCCGGGGCAGATACGCAGTATTTT. This gives the protein CAISGSGADTQYF.

CDR3 bases: TGCGCCAGCAGCCAAGGACCGGGACAGGGAATGACGGAGACCCAGTACTTC. Translated, it gives CASSQGPGQGMTETQYF. V and J are TRBV4-3 and TRBJ2-5; 9 bases fit TRBD1. CDR3 size: 17 residues. Germline values: CDR1 LGHNA, CDR2 YSLEER. V shed 1 base, J shed 5 bases, and the junction held 11 bases outside the gene matches.

Many counts were recorded for this clonotype. The rearrangement links TRBV7-9 to TRBJ2-5; no clear D. Germline assignment: CDR1 SEHNR and CDR2 FQNEAQ (reference sequence). CDR3 length: 12 residues. The V and J ends lost 6 bases and 4 bases respectively, with 9 bases between them. This CDR3 is CASSSQSETQYF. The CDR3 region has the DNA TGTGCCAGCAGTTCCCAATCAGAGACCCAGTACTTC. Full variable domain (missing parts from reference TRBV7-9 and TRBJ2-5): DTGVSQNPRHKITKRGQNVTFRCDPISEHNRLYWYRQTLGQGPEFLTYFQNEAQLEKSRLLSDRFSAERPKGSFSTLEIQRTEQGDSAMYLCASSSQSETQYFGPGTRLLVL.

This clonotype appeared a few times. The chain employs TRBV5-5 and TRBJ1-2; possibly TRBD1 for D (5 bases). Germline assignment: CDR1 SGHKS and CDR2 YYEKEE (reference sequence). V lost 0 bases, J lost 4 bases, and 10 bases lay in between. The CDR3 is made up of 14 amino acids. The CDR3 DNA follows: TGTGCCAGCAGCTTGGCTGGGACGGTCTATGGCTACACCTTC. Translation gives CASSLAGTVYGYTF.

In this sample, this clonotype turned up many times. This chain links TRBV7-3 with TRBJ2-2; 8 bases are a match to TRBD1. The CDR3 length is 15 residues. V gave up 5 bases and J gave up 4 bases; unmatched junction bases: 6. The germline V gene encodes CDR1 SGHTA and CDR2 FQGTGA. Here the CDR3 DNA reads TGTGCCAGCAGCCTCGGACAGGGAAGCACCGGGGAGCTGTTTTTT. Its protein is CASSLGQGSTGELFF.

This clonotype was found many times. The rearrangement links TRBV5-1 to TRBJ2-7; D is uncertain. The CDR3 spans 14 residues. V lost 7 bases and J 1 base, leaving 15 bases between the germline ends. Germline V gene data show CDR1 as SGHRS and CDR2 as YFSETQ. The CDR3 protein is CASGPGQVSYEQYF. The DNA for the CDR3 is TGCGCCAGCGGTCCGGGTCAGGTTTCCTACGAGCAGTACTTC.

This clonotype appeared a few times. V is TRBV11-2 and J is TRBJ2-3; 12 nucleotides agree with TRBD2. The CDR3 is made up of 16 amino acids. Germline trimming cut 5 bases from V and 2 bases from J; bases unmatched to any gene: 5. Germline V lookup: CDR1 SGHAT, CDR2 FQNNGV. The CDR3 DNA is TGTGCCAGCAGCCAACTAGCGGGGGGACACACAGATACGCAGTATTTT. This sequence encodes CASSQLAGGHTDTQYF.

In this sample, this clonotype turned up many times. The chain couples TRBV20-1 to TRBJ2-1; no clear D gene. There are 14 residues in the CDR3. The V end lost 3 bases, the J end lost 0 bases, and 9 bases lay between the germline ends. Germline V gives CDR1 DFQATT, CDR2 SNEGSKA (reference sequence). CDR3 sequence reads: CSASSHSSYNEQFF. As DNA, the CDR3 is TGCAGTGCTAGTAGCCATAGCTCCTACAATGAGCAGTTCTTC.

This clonotype turned up a few times. V and J are TRBV7-9 and TRBJ1-6, with D possibly matching TRBD1 (6 bases). CDR3 length: 15 residues. Germline V gene data show CDR1 as SEHNR and CDR2 as FQNEAQ (reference sequence). V was trimmed by 10 bases and J by 7 bases, leaving 20 bases between them. CDR3 region: CATPLGTGKNSPLHF. CDR3 in DNA: TGTGCCACCCCCCTAGGTACAGGGAAAAATTCACCCCTCCACTTT.

The chain couples TRBV18 to TRBJ2-5, with unresolved D. V lost 3 bases and J 5 bases, leaving 13 bases between the germline ends. Germline V lookup: CDR1 KGHSH, CDR2 LQKENI. The CDR3 has 14 residues. CDR3 nucleotide sequence: TGTGCCAGCTCACCGGAGCAGGTCCGGGAGACCCAGTACTTC. Translation gives CASSPEQVRETQYF.

This clonotype appeared a few times. This chain uses TRBV7-2 with TRBJ1-2, with D unclear. With 2 bases removed from V and 2 bases from J, the gap between germline ends came to 15 bases. This CDR3 is 16 amino acids long. Germline V gene data show CDR1 as SGHTA and CDR2 as FQGNSA. The CDR3 DNA reads as TGTGCCAGCAGCTTATCCGCAATCCTGACCAACTATGGCTACACCTTC. This sequence encodes CASSLSAILTNYGYTF. The whole variable domain, filled in from reference TRBV7-2 and TRBJ1-2, reads GAGVSQSPSNKVTEKGKDVELRCDPISGHTALYWYRQSLGQGLEFLIYFQGNSAPDKSGLPSDRFSAERTGGSVSTLTIQRTQQEDSAVYLCASSLSAILTNYGYTFGSGTRLTVV.

At least ten counts were recorded for this clonotype. This chain links TRBV9 with TRBJ2-3; tentatively, D is TRBD2 (7 bases). Germline V lookup: CDR1 SGDLS, CDR2 YYNGEE. This CDR3 is built from 16 residues. V lost 0 bases to trimming and J lost 1 base, with 12 bases between them. The CDR3 reads CASSVGRGAGTDTQYF. The CDR3 DNA reads as TGTGCCAGCAGCGTAGGCCGGGGGGCCGGCACAGATACGCAGTATTTT.

The chain couples TRBV5-1 to TRBJ2-2; D unclear. Looked up from germline, CDR1 is SGHRS and CDR2 is YFSETQ. The CDR3 spans 11 residues. Trimming removed 5 bases at V and 6 bases at J, with 5 bases between. CDR3 in DNA: TGCGCCAGCAGTTCTGCCGGGGAGCTGTTTTTT. Translated: CASSSAGELFF.

The chain links TRBV7-2 to TRBJ1-4; D not resolved. Deletions cut 2 bases from V and 6 bases from J, with 7 bases between. The CDR3 sequence is 13 residues long. Germline V gene lookup returns CDR1 SGHTA and CDR2 FQGNSA. CDR3 in amino acids: CASSLPGDEKLFF. The CDR3 DNA reads TGTGCCAGCAGCTTACCCGGAGATGAAAAACTGTTTTTT. The whole variable domain, remainder taken from reference TRBV7-2 and TRBJ1-4, is GAGVSQSPSNKVTEKGKDVELRCDPISGHTALYWYRQSLGQGLEFLIYFQGNSAPDKSGLPSDRFSAERTGGSVSTLTIQRTQQEDSAVYLCASSLPGDEKLFFGSGTQLSVL.

In this sample, this clonotype turned up many times. V is TRBV5-1 and J is TRBJ2-1; TRBD2 aligns across 11 bases. V lost 5 bases and J lost 0; bases outside the gene matches: 13. Germline CDR1 is SGHRS and CDR2 is YFSETQ. The CDR3 extends over 19 amino acids. CDR3: CASRRSPSGGLVSYNEQFF. The CDR3 coding sequence is TGCGCCAGCAGAAGGTCTCCTAGCGGGGGGCTCGTCTCCTACAATGAGCAGTTCTTC.

This clonotype came up a few times. The gene calls are TRBV23-1 and TRBJ2-1; D perhaps matches TRBD1 (6 bases). TRBV23-1 is treated as an ORF (open reading frame) with a function not yet certain. This CDR3 is built from 17 residues. Trimming took off 8 bases at V and 3 bases at J, with 23 bases between the two ends. The chain's CDR3 is CASGLPFRGIFYNEQFF. The CDR3 nucleotides read TGCGCCAGCGGCCTCCCATTCAGGGGAATTTTCTACAATGAGCAGTTCTTC.

This clonotype has only a few counts. The V gene is TRBV6-5, the J gene TRBJ1-2; D unresolved. The germline V and J ends were trimmed by 6 bases and 2 bases, with 10 bases remaining between them. The CDR3 spans 13 residues. The germline V gene has CDR1 MNHEY and CDR2 SVGAGI. CDR3 coding DNA: TGTGCCAGCAGAATGACCGAGAACTATGGCTACACCTTC. Translated: CASRMTENYGYTF.

This clonotype occurred many times. This sequence joins TRBV12-3 or TRBV12-4 and TRBJ1-6; TRBD1 matches 7 bases. The junction had 10 bases not matched to a gene; V was cut back by 5 bases and J by 9 bases. The CDR3 consists of 15 residues. Here the CDR3 DNA reads TGTGCCAGCAGTCCCCTCACAGGGGATACTTCACCCCTCCACTTT. Residues: CASSPLTGDTSPLHF.

In this sample, this clonotype turned up a few times. V is TRBV6-2 or TRBV6-3 and J is TRBJ2-1; 7 bases are shared with TRBD2. Germline V CDR1 and CDR2: MNHEY, SVGEGT. The CDR3 extends over 11 amino acids. The V segment lost 4 bases and the J segment 13 bases; nucleotides outside the gene matches: 4. CDR3 sequence reads: CASSLAGPQFF. The CDR3 DNA sequence: TGTGCCAGCAGTTTAGCGGGCCCCCAGTTCTTC.

J is TRBJ2-1 and V is TRBV6-5, with D possibly TRBD1 on 6 matching bases. Trimming removed 0 bases at V and 7 bases at J, with 13 bases between. The V gene's germline CDR1 is MNHEY and CDR2 SVGAGI. The CDR3 runs to 15 residues. The CDR3 DNA sequence: TGTGCCAGCAGTTACTCGGACAGCCTGGGGAATGAGCAGTTCTTC. Its translation: CASSYSDSLGNEQFF.